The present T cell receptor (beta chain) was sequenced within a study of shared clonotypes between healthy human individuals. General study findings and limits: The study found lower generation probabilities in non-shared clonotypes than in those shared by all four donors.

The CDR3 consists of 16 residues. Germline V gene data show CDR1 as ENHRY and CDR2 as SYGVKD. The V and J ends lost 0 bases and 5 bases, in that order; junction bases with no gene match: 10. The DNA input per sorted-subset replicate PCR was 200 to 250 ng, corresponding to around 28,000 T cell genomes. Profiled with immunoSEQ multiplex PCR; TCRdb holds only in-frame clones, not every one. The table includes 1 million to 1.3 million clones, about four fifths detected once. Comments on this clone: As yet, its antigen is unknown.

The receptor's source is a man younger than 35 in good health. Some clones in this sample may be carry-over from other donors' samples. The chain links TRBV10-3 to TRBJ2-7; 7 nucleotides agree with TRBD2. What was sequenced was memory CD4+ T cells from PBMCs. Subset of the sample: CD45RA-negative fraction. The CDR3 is CAISESIRWGGNEQYF. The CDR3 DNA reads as TGTGCCATCAGTGAGTCGATAAGATGGGGAGGGAACGAGCAGTACTTC.